A single sample is the source of the 10 T cell receptor beta chains below, sequenced in a study of human T cells and chemical hapten exposure. Time point of the sample: pre-sensitization, week 0. Treatment reported: therapeutic diphenylcyclopropenone sensitization with weekly scalp DPC. TCRdb re-called the RACE reads with MiXCR, one entry per CDR3 protein. The repertoire holds 380,000 or so distinct CDR3 sequences, with 4.5% to 7% as singletons. Here the sequenced sample was whole blood, taken in connection with sensitization to the hapten diphenylcyclopropenone (DPC). The receptors were sampled from a woman aged 18-30 years with alopecia areata. Some clones in this sample may be carry-over from other donors' samples.

The chain recombines TRBV20-1 with TRBJ2-2; 10 nucleotides align to TRBD1. The ends lost 0 bases at V and 6 bases at J; junction bases unmatched: 7. CDR3 length equals 16 residues. Germline V CDR1 and CDR2: DFQATT, SNEGSKA (reference sequence). The CDR3 bases are TGCAGTGCTAGAGACGCCGGGACAGGGGACGCCGGGGAGCTGTTTTTT. Translation: CSARDAGTGDAGELFF.

This clonotype was observed a handful of times. The chain joins TRBV12-3 or TRBV12-4 to TRBJ2-2, with TRBD1 matching over 9 bases. CDR3 length: 15 amino acids. V shed 5 bases and J 6 bases; nucleotides not matched to a gene: 7. In nucleotides, the CDR3 is TGTGCCAGCAGTCCGGGACAGGGAAGGGCCGGGGAGCTGTTTTTT. Translated, it gives CASSPGQGRAGELFF.

A few counts support this clonotype. The junction and the germline gene differ at one end; a read error may be behind it. The chain links TRBV10-3 to TRBJ2-7; weak D call: TRBD1 (8 bases). This CDR3 has 19 residues. Per the germline V gene, CDR1 is ENHRY and CDR2 is SYGVKD. The CDR3: CAISAGRDRPDHDPHEQHF. The CDR3 nucleotides read TGTGCCATCAGTGCAGGGAGGGACAGGCCGGATCACGATCCCCACGAGCAGCACTTC.

The chain carries TRBV9 and TRBJ2-7; TRBD2 aligns across 8 bases. The length of the CDR3 is 16 residues. The V gene's germline CDR1 is SGDLS and CDR2 YYNGEE. J was trimmed by 1 base and V by 0 bases; bases with no gene match: 6. The CDR3 DNA reads as TGTGCCAGCAGCGTAGCCCCAGCGGGGGCTTCCTACGAGCAGTACTTC. Translated, it gives CASSVAPAGASYEQYF. The entire variable domain, with the rest obtained from reference TRBV9 and TRBJ2-7, is as follows: DSGVTQTPKHLITATGQRVTLRCSPRSGDLSVYWYQQSLDQGLQFLIQYYNGEERAKGNILERFSAQQFPDLHSELNLSSLELGDSALYFCASSVAPAGASYEQYFGPGTRLTVT.

This CDR3 reads CASSQGSRSGNTIYF. DNA for the CDR3: TGTGCCAGCAGCCAAGGAAGTCGATCCGGAAACACCATATATTTT. The chain uses TRBV3-1 and TRBJ1-3, with D hard to call. The V and J ends lost 1 base and 4 bases respectively, with 11 bases between them. CDR3 size: 15 residues. Germline V CDR1 and CDR2: LGHDT, YNNKEL (reference sequence). The full variable domain, its missing parts supplied by reference TRBV3-1 and TRBJ1-3, is DTAVSQTPKYLVTQMGNDKSIKCEQNLGHDTMYWYKQDSKKFLKIMFSYNNKELIINETVPNRFSPKSPDKAHLNLHINSLELGDSAVYFCASSQGSRSGNTIYFGEGSWLTVV.

This clonotype was observed a few times. This chain joins TRBV5-4 and TRBJ2-7, with 8 bases identical to TRBD1. The CDR3 length is 14 residues. Losses at the gene ends were 2 bases for V and 2 bases for J; bases not matched to a gene: 3. Germline values: CDR1 SGHNT, CDR2 YYREEE (reference sequence). In DNA, the CDR3 is TGTGCCAGCAGCTTTTGGGGACAGGCCTACGAGCAGTACTTC. This translates into CASSFWGQAYEQYF.

This chain connects TRBV19 to TRBJ1-2; tentatively, D is TRBD1 (6 bases). CDR1 and CDR2 from the germline V gene are LNHDA and SQIVND (reference sequence). The CDR3 has 13 amino acids. The V and J ends lost 10 bases and 3 bases respectively, with 15 bases between them. CDR3 DNA sequence: TGTGCCACCGGGACATCATCTTACTATGGCTACACCTTC. Encoded protein: CATGTSSYYGYTF.

The V gene is TRBV7-8, the J gene TRBJ2-3; D is uncertain. From germline, CDR1 is SGHVS and CDR2 FQNEAQ. Trimming removed 1 base at V and 0 bases at J, with 5 bases between. There are 14 residues in the CDR3. The CDR3 DNA reads as TGTGCCAGCAGCTTAGAGGCTAGCACAGATACGCAGTATTTT. Its protein is CASSLEASTDTQYF.

The rearrangement links TRBV18 to TRBJ2-5, with D hard to call. This CDR3 spans 15 amino acids. CDR1 is KGHSH, CDR2 LQKENI, per germline. V shed 4 bases and J shed 2 bases, with 14 bases lying between them. CDR3 DNA sequence: TGTGCCAGCTCACGGAACGAGCTCCCACAAGAGACCCAGTACTTC. It translates to CASSRNELPQETQYF.

Remarks on this clonotype: A much more abundant neighbour one base away suggests this may be a read error. This chain joins TRBV20-1 and TRBJ2-3; 8 bases fit TRBD2. Germline CDR1 DFQATT, CDR2 SNEGSKA (reference sequence). This CDR3 is 15 amino acids long. The DNA for the CDR3 is TGCTGTGCTGCCCCGGGGGGGTGGGGCACAGATACGCAGTATTTT. It yields the protein CCAAPGGWGTDTQYF.